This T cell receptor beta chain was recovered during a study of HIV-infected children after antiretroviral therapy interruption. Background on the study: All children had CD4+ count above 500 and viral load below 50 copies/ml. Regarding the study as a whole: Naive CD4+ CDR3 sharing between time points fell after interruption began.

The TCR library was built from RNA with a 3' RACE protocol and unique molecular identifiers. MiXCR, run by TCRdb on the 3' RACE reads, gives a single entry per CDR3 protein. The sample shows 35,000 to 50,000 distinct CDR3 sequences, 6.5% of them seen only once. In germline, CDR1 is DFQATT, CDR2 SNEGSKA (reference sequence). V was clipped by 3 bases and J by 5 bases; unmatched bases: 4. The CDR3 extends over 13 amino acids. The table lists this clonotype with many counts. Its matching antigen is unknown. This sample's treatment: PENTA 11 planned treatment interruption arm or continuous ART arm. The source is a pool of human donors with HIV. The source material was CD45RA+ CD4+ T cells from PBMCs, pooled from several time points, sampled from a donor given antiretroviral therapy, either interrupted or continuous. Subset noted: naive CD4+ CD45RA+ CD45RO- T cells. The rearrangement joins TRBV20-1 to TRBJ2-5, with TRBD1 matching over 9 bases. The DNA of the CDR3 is TGCAGTGCTAGGGACAGGGGAAGGGAGACCCAGTACTTC. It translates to CSARDRGRETQYF.